The 25 T cell receptor beta chains listed next were all sequenced from one sample in a study of cytotoxic CD8 clonotypes in ibrutinib-treated CLL. The data were produced by immunoSEQ multiplex PCR, yet TCRdb's version contains in-frame clones alone and is incomplete. Of some 300,000 clones in the sample, around four fifths were seen once. This specimen consisted of PBMCs, obtained before ibrutinib treatment. Source of these receptors: a human donor with chronic lymphocytic leukemia.

The rearrangement links TRBV30 to TRBJ2-5; 7 nucleotides line up with TRBD1. Judging by the DNA end, TRBJ2-7 fits better; the J call may be wrong. There are 15 residues in the CDR3. Germline CDR1 and CDR2: GTSNPN and SVGIG (reference sequence). The CDR3 bases are TGTGCCTGGAGTGAGGGTTTCAGGGGGTCTGGCGAGCAGTACTTC. This sequence encodes CAWSEGFRGSGEQYF.

The chain couples TRBV18 to TRBJ2-7; no firm D call. This CDR3 has 14 amino acids. Germline CDR1 reads KGHSH; CDR2 reads LQKENI. Trimming left V 0 bases short and J 2 bases short, with 8 bases between. The DNA for the CDR3 is TGTGCCAGCTCACCACCGGACCGTGCCTACGAGCAGTACTTC. This codes for CASSPPDRAYEQYF.

The chain has TRBV7-3 and TRBJ1-2; no clear D gene. The germline V and J ends were trimmed by 4 bases and 7 bases, with 19 bases remaining between them. CDR3 length: 15 residues. The V gene's germline CDR1 is SGHTA and CDR2 FQGTGA. The CDR3 loop reads CASSSHGPGSSGYTF. The DNA for the CDR3 is TGTGCCAGCAGCTCCCACGGCCCAGGATCATCTGGCTACACCTTC.

The rearrangement joins TRBV7-3 to TRBJ2-2, with 7 positions matching TRBD1. The germline CDR1 and CDR2 sequences are SGHTA and FQGTGA. V lost 4 bases to trimming and J lost 3 bases; unmatched junction nucleotides: 2. This CDR3 comprises 14 residues. CDR3 nucleotide sequence: TGTGCCAGCAGCTCGGACAGGCACACCGGGGAGCTGTTTTTT. As protein: CASSSDRHTGELFF.

The V and J genes are TRBV28 and TRBJ2-1; TRBD2 agrees at 11 bases. CDR3 length: 15 residues. The junction had 5 bases not matched to a gene; V was cut back by 5 bases and J by 5 bases. CDR1 is MDHEN, CDR2 SYDVKM, per germline. CDR3 in amino acids: CASSTLAGGNNEQFF. CDR3 sequence (DNA): TGTGCCAGCAGTACTCTAGCGGGGGGTAACAATGAGCAGTTCTTC.

This clone occurred a few times. The V call is TRBV28, the J call TRBJ2-2; D gene uncertain. Germline CDR1 is MDHEN and CDR2 is SYDVKM. The CDR3 spans 14 residues. Deletions cut 4 bases from V and 4 bases from J, with 10 bases between. CDR3 bases: TGTGCCAGCAGTTCCCCCGGCGGCACCGGGGAGCTGTTTTTT. This translates into CASSSPGGTGELFF.

The genes are TRBV30 and TRBJ2-1, with D hard to call. With 4 bases removed from V and 4 bases from J, the gap between germline ends came to 5 bases. The germline gives CDR1 GTSNPN, CDR2 SVGIG (reference sequence). There are 11 residues in the CDR3. The CDR3 sequence is CAWMVYNEQFF. The DNA for the CDR3 is TGTGCCTGGATGGTATACAATGAGCAGTTCTTC. Full variable domain (remainder filled in from reference TRBV30 and TRBJ2-1): SQTIHQWPATLVQPVGSPLSLECTVEGTSNPNLYWYRQAAGRGLQLLFYSVGIGQISSEVPQNLSASRPQDRQFILSSKKLLLSDSGFYLCAWMVYNEQFFGPGTRLTVL.

The V gene is TRBV6-5, the J gene TRBJ2-7; D might be TRBD2 (6 bases). The CDR3 has 14 residues. From germline, CDR1 is MNHEY and CDR2 SVGAGI. Trimming shortened V by 6 bases and J by 0 bases, and 12 bases separated the two germline ends. The CDR3: CASSTSTSSYEQYF. For the CDR3, the DNA is TGTGCCAGCAGCACCTCGACTAGCTCCTACGAGCAGTACTTC.

The chain joins TRBV6-6 to TRBJ1-2; D may be TRBD1 (6 bases). The germline V gene encodes CDR1 MNHNY and CDR2 SVGAGI (reference sequence). This CDR3 is built from 15 residues. V was clipped by 6 bases and J by 5 bases, with 19 bases between them. The CDR3 bases are TGTGCCAGCAGACCTACTCAAGGGGGAGGTTATGGCTACACCTTC. Protein: CASRPTQGGGYGYTF.

This chain uses TRBV7-8 with TRBJ2-1; TRBD1 or TRBD2 may be the D gene (7 bases each). This CDR3 has 13 residues. Deletions cut 6 bases from V and 7 bases from J, with 13 bases between. Germline V gene sequence: CDR1 SGHVS, CDR2 FQNEAQ. CDR3 nucleotides: TGTGCCAGCAGTACCAGGGGGGGAAATGAGCAGTTCTTC. Translation gives CASSTRGGNEQFF.

This clone was seen only a few times. The chain joins TRBV11-2 to TRBJ2-1; D is uncertain. Germline V gives CDR1 SGHAT, CDR2 FQNNGV. With 2 bases removed from V and 6 bases from J, the gap between germline ends came to 11 bases. The CDR3 runs 14 residues. In nucleotides, the CDR3 is TGTGCCAGCAGCTTAACCAGCGCTCGCAATGAGCAGTTCTTC. This sequence encodes CASSLTSARNEQFF.

This chain connects TRBV30 to TRBJ2-1; perhaps TRBD2 as D (6 bases). The V end lost 2 bases, the J end lost 3 bases, and 11 bases lay between the germline ends. The CDR3 has 14 residues. Germline values: CDR1 GTSNPN, CDR2 SVGIG (reference sequence). CDR3 sequence reads: CAWSLAGIYNEQFF. The DNA for the CDR3 is TGTGCCTGGAGTTTGGCGGGGATCTACAATGAGCAGTTCTTC. Filled out from reference TRBV30 and TRBJ2-1, the complete variable domain reads SQTIHQWPATLVQPVGSPLSLECTVEGTSNPNLYWYRQAAGRGLQLLFYSVGIGQISSEVPQNLSASRPQDRQFILSSKKLLLSDSGFYLCAWSLAGIYNEQFFGPGTRLTVL.

This sequence joins TRBV7-3 and TRBJ2-2, with 13 bases aligning to TRBD2. The CDR3 extends over 16 amino acids. V dropped 5 bases and J dropped 4; count of bases not matched to a gene: 4. The germline CDR1 and CDR2 sequences are SGHTA and FQGTGA. The CDR3 sequence is CASSLRTSGSTGELFF. In DNA, the CDR3 is TGTGCCAGCAGCCTTAGGACTAGCGGGAGCACCGGGGAGCTGTTTTTT.

In this sample, this clone turned up a few times. This chain connects TRBV5-1 to TRBJ2-2; no firm D call. Looked up from germline, CDR1 is SGHRS and CDR2 is YFSETQ. The CDR3 length is 14 residues. V was clipped by 2 bases and J by 1 base, with 6 bases between them. This chain's CDR3 is CASSFGGNTGELFF. CDR3 bases: TGCGCCAGCAGCTTCGGCGGGAACACCGGGGAGCTGTTTTTT.

The chain links TRBV25-1 to TRBJ2-7; 10 bases are shared with TRBD2. The V segment lost 4 bases and the J segment 4 bases; nucleotides outside the gene matches: 4. This CDR3 has 14 residues. Germline V lookup: CDR1 MGHDK, CDR2 SYGVNS. CDR3 sequence reads: CASSVSGRGYEQYF. The DNA of the CDR3 is TGTGCCAGCAGTGTCAGCGGGAGGGGATACGAGCAGTACTTC.

The J gene is TRBJ1-5, the V gene TRBV30; D may be TRBD1 (6 bases). The CDR3 runs to 13 residues. Trimming removed 4 bases from V and 8 bases from J, with 15 bases in between. Looked up from germline, CDR1 is GTSNPN and CDR2 is SVGIG (reference sequence). The CDR3 spells CAWNSQSGEPQHF. In DNA form, the CDR3 reads TGTGCCTGGAACTCGCAGTCAGGGGAGCCCCAGCATTTT. Full variable domain (missing parts from reference TRBV30 and TRBJ1-5): SQTIHQWPATLVQPVGSPLSLECTVEGTSNPNLYWYRQAAGRGLQLLFYSVGIGQISSEVPQNLSASRPQDRQFILSSKKLLLSDSGFYLCAWNSQSGEPQHFGDGTRLSIL.

The chain joins TRBV5-1 to TRBJ1-4; TRBD1 aligns across 9 bases. Germline CDR1 is SGHRS and CDR2 is YFSETQ. V dropped 4 bases and J dropped 4; count of bases not matched to a gene: 11. CDR3 length: 17 amino acids. The CDR3 spells CASSMQSPGQGNEKLFF. The DNA of the CDR3 is TGCGCCAGCAGCATGCAGTCCCCGGGACAGGGTAATGAAAAACTGTTTTTT.

V is TRBV10-1 and J is TRBJ2-3, with TRBD2 matching over 9 bases. This CDR3 has 12 residues. Germline values: CDR1 WNHNN, CDR2 SYGVQD (reference sequence). Germline trimming cut 3 bases from V and 14 bases from J; bases unmatched to any gene: 6. As DNA, the CDR3 is TGCGCCAGCAGTGATATAGCGGGGGCTCCGTATTTT. The encoded protein is CASSDIAGAPYF.

This clone was seen more than once but under ten times. The genes are TRBV19 and TRBJ2-2, with a possible D match to TRBD2 (6 bases). The CDR3 spans 16 residues. The germline CDR1 and CDR2 sequences are LNHDA and SQIVND (reference sequence). The V end was cut by 4 bases, the J end by 4 bases, with 16 bases between. CDR3 loop: CASSTLALASTGELFF. CDR3 nucleotide sequence: TGTGCCAGTAGTACCCTAGCACTAGCTTCCACCGGGGAGCTGTTTTTT.

V gene TRBV7-6 combines with J gene TRBJ1-1; D is perhaps TRBD1 (5 bases). The V gene's germline CDR1 is SGHVS and CDR2 FNYEAQ. The V and J ends lost 5 bases and 11 bases respectively, with 18 bases between them. The CDR3 totals 13 residues. The CDR3, as DNA: TGTGCCAGCAGCCCTCGGGTGGCAGGGCCGGCTTTCTTT. Encoded protein: CASSPRVAGPAFF.

This clone was recorded only once. The genes are TRBV7-9 and TRBJ2-1; 10 bases line up with TRBD2. Germline CDR1 and CDR2: SEHNR and FQNEAQ (reference sequence). Trimming removed 6 bases from V and 13 bases from J; junction bases left unmatched: 15. The CDR3 loop spans 15 amino acids. The CDR3 DNA is TGTGCCAGCAGACGAGCGGGAGGGCCATATGAACACCAGTTCTTC. Encoded protein: CASRRAGGPYEHQFF.

This clone appeared once. V usage is TRBV27 and J usage is TRBJ1-5; TRBD1 might be the D (5 bases). The CDR3 has 14 amino acids. The V gene lost 5 bases and the J gene lost 2 bases, with 10 bases spanning the gap. Germline loops: CDR1 MNHEY, CDR2 SMNVEV (reference sequence). The CDR3 DNA reads TGTGCCAGCAGTATGCGGGGGGGCAATCAGCCCCAGCATTTT. It yields the protein CASSMRGGNQPQHF.

The chain uses TRBV7-2 and TRBJ2-7; D unresolved. CDR1 SGHTA and CDR2 FQGNSA come from the germline V gene. The CDR3 consists of 14 residues. V lost 3 bases to trimming and J lost 3 bases, with 12 bases between them. The CDR3: CASSLDPTNYEQYF. CDR3 sequence (DNA): TGTGCCAGCAGCTTGGACCCGACGAACTACGAGCAGTACTTC.

This clone was counted a few times. This sequence joins TRBV2 and TRBJ2-5; a weak D match, TRBD1 (5 bases). CDR1 SNHLY and CDR2 FYNNEI come from the germline V gene. The CDR3 extends over 14 amino acids. V lost 3 bases to trimming and J lost 7 bases, with 15 bases between them. CDR3 sequence reads: CASSDGSGMGTQYF. In DNA form, the CDR3 reads TGTGCCAGCAGTGATGGGTCAGGGATGGGGACCCAGTACTTC.

This sequence joins TRBV7-9 and TRBJ2-1; TRBD2 matches at 11 bases. The germline V gene has CDR1 SEHNR and CDR2 FQNEAQ (reference sequence). J was trimmed by 5 bases and V by 7 bases; bases with no gene match: 10. The length of the CDR3 is 16 residues. The CDR3 sequence is CASTTSGSTLHNEQFF. Here the CDR3 DNA reads TGTGCCAGCACAACTAGCGGGAGTACTCTACACAATGAGCAGTTCTTC.